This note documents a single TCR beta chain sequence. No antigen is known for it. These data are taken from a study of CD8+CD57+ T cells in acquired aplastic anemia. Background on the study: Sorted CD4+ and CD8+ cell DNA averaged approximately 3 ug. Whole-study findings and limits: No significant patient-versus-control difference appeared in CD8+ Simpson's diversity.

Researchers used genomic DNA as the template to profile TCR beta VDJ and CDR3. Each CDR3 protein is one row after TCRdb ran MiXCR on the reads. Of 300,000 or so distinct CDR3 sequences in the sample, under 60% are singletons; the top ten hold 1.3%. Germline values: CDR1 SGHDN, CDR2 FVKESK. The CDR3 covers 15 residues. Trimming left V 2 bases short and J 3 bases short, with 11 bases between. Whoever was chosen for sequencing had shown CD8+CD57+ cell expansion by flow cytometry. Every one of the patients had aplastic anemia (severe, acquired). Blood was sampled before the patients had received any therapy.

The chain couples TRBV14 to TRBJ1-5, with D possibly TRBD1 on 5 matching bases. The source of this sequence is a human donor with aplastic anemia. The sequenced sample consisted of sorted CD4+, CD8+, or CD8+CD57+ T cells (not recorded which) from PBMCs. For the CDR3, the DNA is TGTGCCAGCAGCCAATTCTCAGGGATCAATCAGCCCCAGCATTTT. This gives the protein CASSQFSGINQPQHF.